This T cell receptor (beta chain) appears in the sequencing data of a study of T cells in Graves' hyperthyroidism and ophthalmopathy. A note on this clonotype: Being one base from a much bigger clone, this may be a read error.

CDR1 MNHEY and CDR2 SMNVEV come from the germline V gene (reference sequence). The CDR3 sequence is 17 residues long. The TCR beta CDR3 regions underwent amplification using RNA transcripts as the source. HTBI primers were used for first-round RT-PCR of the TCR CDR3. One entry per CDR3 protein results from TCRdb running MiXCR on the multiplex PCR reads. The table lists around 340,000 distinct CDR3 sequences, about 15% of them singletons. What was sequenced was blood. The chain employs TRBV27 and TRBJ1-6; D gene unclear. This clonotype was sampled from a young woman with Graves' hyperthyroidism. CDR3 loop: CASSLKGPSLYNPPLHF. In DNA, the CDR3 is TGTGCCAGCAGTTTGAAAGGACCTTCCCTATATAATCCACCCCTCCACTTT.